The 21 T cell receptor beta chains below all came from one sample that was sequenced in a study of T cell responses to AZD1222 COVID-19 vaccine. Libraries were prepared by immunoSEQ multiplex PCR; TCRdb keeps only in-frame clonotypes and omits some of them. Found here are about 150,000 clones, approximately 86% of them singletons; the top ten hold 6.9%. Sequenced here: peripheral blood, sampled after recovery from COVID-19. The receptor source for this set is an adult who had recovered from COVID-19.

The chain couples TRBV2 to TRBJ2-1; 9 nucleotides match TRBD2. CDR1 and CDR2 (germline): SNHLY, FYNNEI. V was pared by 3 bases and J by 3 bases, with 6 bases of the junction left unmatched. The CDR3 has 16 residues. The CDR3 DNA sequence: TGTGCCAGCAGTGAGCCGGGGCGGGGGGGCTACAATGAGCAGTTCTTC. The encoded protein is CASSEPGRGGYNEQFF.

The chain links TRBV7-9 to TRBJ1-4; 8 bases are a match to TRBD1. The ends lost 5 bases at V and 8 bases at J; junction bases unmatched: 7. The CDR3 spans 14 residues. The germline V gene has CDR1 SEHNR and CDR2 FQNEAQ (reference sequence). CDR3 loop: CASSKDRGSEKLFF. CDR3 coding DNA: TGTGCCAGCAGCAAAGACAGGGGTTCGGAAAAACTGTTTTTT.

The CDR3 region is CSVSGLQGSSYEQYF. The CDR3 DNA is TGCAGCGTTTCTGGATTGCAGGGGAGCTCCTACGAGCAGTACTTC. This rearrangement joins TRBV29-1 to TRBJ2-7; possibly TRBD1 for D (6 bases). Germline values: CDR1 SQVTM, CDR2 ANQGSEA. CDR3 length equals 15 residues. V was trimmed by 5 bases and J by 0 bases, leaving 17 bases between them.

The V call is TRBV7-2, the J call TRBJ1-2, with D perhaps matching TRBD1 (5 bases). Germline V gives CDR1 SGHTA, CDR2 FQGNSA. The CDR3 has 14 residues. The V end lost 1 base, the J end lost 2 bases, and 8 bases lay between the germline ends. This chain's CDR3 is CASSLGQGNYGYTF. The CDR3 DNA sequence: TGTGCCAGCAGCTTAGGGCAGGGAAACTATGGCTACACCTTC.

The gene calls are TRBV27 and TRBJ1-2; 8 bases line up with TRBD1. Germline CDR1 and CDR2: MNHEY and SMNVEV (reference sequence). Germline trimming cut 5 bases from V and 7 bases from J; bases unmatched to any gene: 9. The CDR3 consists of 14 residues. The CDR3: CASSDAGQDPGYTF. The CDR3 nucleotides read TGTGCCAGCAGTGATGCGGGACAGGATCCTGGCTACACCTTC.

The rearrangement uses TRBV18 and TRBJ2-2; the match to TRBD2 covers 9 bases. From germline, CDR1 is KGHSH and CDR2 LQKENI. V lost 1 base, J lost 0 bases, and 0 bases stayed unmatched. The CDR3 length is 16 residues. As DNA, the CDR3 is TGTGCCAGCTCACCACTAGCGGGGGCGAACACCGGGGAGCTGTTTTTT. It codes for CASSPLAGANTGELFF. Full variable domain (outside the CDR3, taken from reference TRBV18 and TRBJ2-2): NAGVMQNPRHLVRRRGQEARLRCSPMKGHSHVYWYRQLPEEGLKFMVYLQKENIIDESGMPKERFSAEFPKEGPSILRIQQVVRGDSAAYFCASSPLAGANTGELFFGEGSRLTVL.

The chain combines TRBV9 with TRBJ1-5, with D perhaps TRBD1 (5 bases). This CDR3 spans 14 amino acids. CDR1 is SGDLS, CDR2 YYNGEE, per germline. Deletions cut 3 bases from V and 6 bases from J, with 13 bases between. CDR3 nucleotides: TGTGCCAGCAGCGCGGGGCTTTGGGGTCAGCCCCAGCATTTT. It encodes CASSAGLWGQPQHF.

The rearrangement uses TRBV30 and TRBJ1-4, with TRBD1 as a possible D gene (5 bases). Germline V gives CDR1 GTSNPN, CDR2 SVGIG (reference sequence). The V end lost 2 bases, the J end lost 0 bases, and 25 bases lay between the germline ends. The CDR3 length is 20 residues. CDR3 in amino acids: CAWSINRKCPWGATNEKLFF. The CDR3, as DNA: TGTGCCTGGAGTATAAACAGGAAATGCCCCTGGGGTGCAACTAATGAAAAACTGTTTTTT.

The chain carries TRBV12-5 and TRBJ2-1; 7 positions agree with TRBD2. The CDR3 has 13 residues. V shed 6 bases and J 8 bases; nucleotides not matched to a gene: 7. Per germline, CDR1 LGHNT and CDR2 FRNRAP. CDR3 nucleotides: TGTGCTAGTGGCCAAGAACGGGGGGATGAGCAGTTCTTC. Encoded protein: CASGQERGDEQFF.

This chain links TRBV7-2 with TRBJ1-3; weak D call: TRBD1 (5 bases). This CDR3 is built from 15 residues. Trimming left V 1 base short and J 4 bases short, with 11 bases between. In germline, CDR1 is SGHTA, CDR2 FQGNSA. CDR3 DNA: TGTGCCAGCAGCTTAGGAGGGGCTGGAGGAAACACCATATATTTT. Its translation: CASSLGGAGGNTIYF.

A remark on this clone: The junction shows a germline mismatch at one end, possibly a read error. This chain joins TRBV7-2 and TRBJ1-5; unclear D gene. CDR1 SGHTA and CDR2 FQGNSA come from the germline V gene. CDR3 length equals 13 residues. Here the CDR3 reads CASSLAPGQPQHF. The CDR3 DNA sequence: TGTGCCAGCAGCCTAGCACCCGGGCAGCCCCAGCATTTT.

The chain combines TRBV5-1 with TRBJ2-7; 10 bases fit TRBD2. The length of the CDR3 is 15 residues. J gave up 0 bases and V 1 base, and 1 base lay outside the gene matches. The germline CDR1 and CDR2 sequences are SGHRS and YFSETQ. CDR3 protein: CASSLSSGSSYEQYF. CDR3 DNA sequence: TGCGCCAGCAGCTTGTCTAGCGGGAGCTCCTACGAGCAGTACTTC.

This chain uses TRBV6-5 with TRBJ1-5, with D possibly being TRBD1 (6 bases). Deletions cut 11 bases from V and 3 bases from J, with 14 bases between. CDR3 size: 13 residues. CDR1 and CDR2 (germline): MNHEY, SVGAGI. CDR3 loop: CALQGGYNQPQHF. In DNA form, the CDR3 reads TGTGCCTTACAGGGCGGGTACAATCAGCCCCAGCATTTT.

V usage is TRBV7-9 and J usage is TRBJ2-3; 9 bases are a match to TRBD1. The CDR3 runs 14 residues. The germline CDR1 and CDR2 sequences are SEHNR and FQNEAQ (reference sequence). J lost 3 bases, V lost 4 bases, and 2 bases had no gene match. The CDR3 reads CASSWTGATDTQYF. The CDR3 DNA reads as TGTGCCAGCAGCTGGACAGGGGCAACAGATACGCAGTATTTT.

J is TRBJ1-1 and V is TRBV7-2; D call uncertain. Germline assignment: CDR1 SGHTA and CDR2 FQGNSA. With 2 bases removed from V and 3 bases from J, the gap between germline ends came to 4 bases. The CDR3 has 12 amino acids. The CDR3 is CASSLMDTEAFF. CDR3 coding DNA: TGTGCCAGCAGCTTAATGGACACTGAAGCTTTCTTT.

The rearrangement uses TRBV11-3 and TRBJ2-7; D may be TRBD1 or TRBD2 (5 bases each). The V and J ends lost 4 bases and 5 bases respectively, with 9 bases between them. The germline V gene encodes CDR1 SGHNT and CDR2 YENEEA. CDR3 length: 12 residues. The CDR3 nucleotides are TGTGCCAGCAGCTCGGGGCCCCACGAGCAGTACTTC. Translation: CASSSGPHEQYF.

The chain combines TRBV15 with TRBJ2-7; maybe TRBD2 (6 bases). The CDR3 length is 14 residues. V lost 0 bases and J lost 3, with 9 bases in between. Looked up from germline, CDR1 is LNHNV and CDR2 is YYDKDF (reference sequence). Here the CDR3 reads CATSRDGGVYEQYF. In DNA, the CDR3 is TGTGCCACCAGCAGAGACGGGGGTGTCTACGAGCAGTACTTC.

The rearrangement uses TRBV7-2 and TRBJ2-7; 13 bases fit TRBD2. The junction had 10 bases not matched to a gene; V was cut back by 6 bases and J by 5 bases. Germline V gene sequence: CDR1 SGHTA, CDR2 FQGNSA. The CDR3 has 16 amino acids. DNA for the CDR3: TGTGCCAGCAGGCAACCAACTAGCGGGAGGGGGGACGAGCAGTACTTC. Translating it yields CASRQPTSGRGDEQYF.

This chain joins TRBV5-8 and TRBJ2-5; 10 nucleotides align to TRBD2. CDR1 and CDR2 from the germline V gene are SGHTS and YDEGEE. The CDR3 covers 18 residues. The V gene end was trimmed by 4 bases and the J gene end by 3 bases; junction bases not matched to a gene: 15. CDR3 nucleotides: TGTGCCAGCAGCGGTGGGCGGCTAGCGGGGGCACTTAAAGAGACCCAGTACTTC. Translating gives CASSGGRLAGALKETQYF.

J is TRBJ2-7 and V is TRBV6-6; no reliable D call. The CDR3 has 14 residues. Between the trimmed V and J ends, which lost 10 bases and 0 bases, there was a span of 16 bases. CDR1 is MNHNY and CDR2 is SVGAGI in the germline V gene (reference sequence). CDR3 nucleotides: TGTGCCACCTCAAACGCCGTGAGCTCCTACGAGCAGTACTTC. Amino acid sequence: CATSNAVSSYEQYF.

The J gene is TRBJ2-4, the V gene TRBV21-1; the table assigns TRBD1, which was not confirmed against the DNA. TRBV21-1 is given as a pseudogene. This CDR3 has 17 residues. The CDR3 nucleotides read TGTGCCAGCCCTCCCGGGACAGGTGGGTTAGCCAAAAACATTCAGTACTTC. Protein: CASPPGTGGLAKNIQYF.